This TCR beta chain was sequenced during a study of T-cell reconstitution after alpha-beta-depleted transplantation in children. This clonotype was counted ten times or more. Unique molecular identifiers were incorporated during preparation of the TCRbeta library. TCRdb called the PCR reads again in MiXCR, with one record for every CDR3 protein. The table lists fewer than 120,000 distinct CDR3 sequences, about a tenth of them singletons. The receptor's source is a human donor who donated a stem cell graft to a child with acute lymphoblastic leukemia. Sequences were derived from PBMCs from the stem cell graft donor, sampled from the stem cell graft.

As DNA, the CDR3 is TGTGCCAGCAAGGAGGGGCGGATGAAAGAGACCCAGTACTTC. Translation: CASKEGRMKETQYF. The chain couples TRBV7-8 to TRBJ2-5; D perhaps matches TRBD2 (6 bases). The length of the CDR3 is 14 residues. The germline V gene has CDR1 SGHVS and CDR2 FQNEAQ. The V gene lost 7 bases and the J gene lost 3 bases, with 15 bases spanning the gap. Filled out from reference TRBV7-8 and TRBJ2-5, the complete variable domain reads GAGVSQSPRYKVAKRGQDVALRCDPISGHVSLFWYQQALGQGPEFLTYFQNEAQLDKSGLPSDRFFAERPEGSVSTLKIQRTQQEDSAVYLCASKEGRMKETQYFGPGTRLLVL.